Sequencing of this T cell receptor beta chain was carried out in a study of identical twins. General study points: In cord blood, abundant beta clonotypes had fewer insertions; memory showed no trend.

The germline V gene encodes CDR1 MNHEY and CDR2 SMNVEV (reference sequence). The CDR3 has 15 amino acids. V was clipped by 6 bases and J by 2 bases; unmatched bases: 10. Only healthy Caucasians were included as donors. In this sample, this clonotype turned up many times. Its antigen remains unknown. TCRdb re-derived calls from the 5' RACE reads in MiXCR, one entry per CDR3 protein. The table lists some 1,600,000 distinct CDR3 sequences, about 32% of them singletons. The sample was cord blood. This chain links TRBV27 with TRBJ2-7; 7 nucleotides match TRBD1. The origin of this receptor is a newborn girl in good health. CDR3 region: CASRPPGQFTYEQYF. The CDR3 coding sequence is TGTGCCAGCAGGCCTCCGGGACAGTTTACCTACGAGCAGTACTTC.